This TCR beta chain stems from a study of blood T cell repertoires in COVID-19. Overall study context: Samples of COVID-19 (acute and convalescent) were obtained from the United States, Italy and Spain. PBMCs, B-cell-depleted T cells, or T cells provided the cDNA or gDNA that made up the material.

This CDR3 has 14 amino acids. The germline V and J ends were trimmed by 2 bases and 3 bases, with 11 bases remaining between them. The germline CDR1 and CDR2 sequences are MNHNS and SASEGT. Original handling: Estimates of nucleated cell counts were drawn from the amplification of reference gene primers. TCRdb's copy holds only in-frame clones and misses some; the assay was immunoSEQ multiplex PCR. V, J and clone size are those of that table, while D and trimming were read from the DNA. The sample lists 55,000 to 85,000 clones; 81% were seen once. This clone has a handful of counts. The sample taken for sequencing was peripheral blood. The receptor was derived from a woman in her 70s with acute or convalescent COVID-19. The chain couples TRBV6-1 to TRBJ2-7, with TRBD1 as a possible D gene (7 bases). The CDR3 loop reads CASSEYRGGYEQYF. In DNA form, the CDR3 reads TGTGCCAGCAGTGAATACAGGGGAGGCTACGAGCAGTACTTC.